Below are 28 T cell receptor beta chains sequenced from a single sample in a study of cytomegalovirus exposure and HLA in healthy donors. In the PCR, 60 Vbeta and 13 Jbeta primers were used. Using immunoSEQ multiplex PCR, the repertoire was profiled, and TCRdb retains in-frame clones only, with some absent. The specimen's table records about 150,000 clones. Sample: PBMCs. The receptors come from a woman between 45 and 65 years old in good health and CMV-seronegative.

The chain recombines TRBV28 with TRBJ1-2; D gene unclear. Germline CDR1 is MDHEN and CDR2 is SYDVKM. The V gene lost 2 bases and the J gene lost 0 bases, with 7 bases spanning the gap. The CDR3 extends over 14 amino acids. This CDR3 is CASSLAVPNYGYTF. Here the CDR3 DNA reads TGTGCCAGCAGTTTAGCAGTTCCTAACTATGGCTACACCTTC.

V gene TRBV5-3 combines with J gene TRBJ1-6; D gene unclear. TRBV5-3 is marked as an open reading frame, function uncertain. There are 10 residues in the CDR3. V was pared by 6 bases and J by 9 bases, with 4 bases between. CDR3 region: CARKSSPLHF. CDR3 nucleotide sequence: TGTGCCAGAAAGAGTTCACCCCTCCACTTT.

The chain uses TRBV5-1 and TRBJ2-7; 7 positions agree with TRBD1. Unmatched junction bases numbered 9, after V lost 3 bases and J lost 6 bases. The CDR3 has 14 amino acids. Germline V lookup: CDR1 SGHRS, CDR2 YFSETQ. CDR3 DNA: TGCGCCAGCAGCTCCCCGGGACAGTGGCGCGAGCAGTACTTC. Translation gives CASSSPGQWREQYF. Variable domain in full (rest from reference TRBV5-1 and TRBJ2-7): KAGVTQTPRYLIKTRGQQVTLSCSPISGHRSVSWYQQTPGQGLQFLFEYFSETQRNKGNFPGRFSGRQFSNSRSEMNVSTLELGDSALYLCASSSPGQWREQYFGPGTRLTVT.

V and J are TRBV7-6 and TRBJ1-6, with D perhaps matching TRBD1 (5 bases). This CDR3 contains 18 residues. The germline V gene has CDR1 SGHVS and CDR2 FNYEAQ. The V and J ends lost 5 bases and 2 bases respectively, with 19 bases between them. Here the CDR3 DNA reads TGTGCCAGCAGCCTAGATTCTCAGGGCCGAGCCTATAATTCACCCCTCCACTTT. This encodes CASSLDSQGRAYNSPLHF.

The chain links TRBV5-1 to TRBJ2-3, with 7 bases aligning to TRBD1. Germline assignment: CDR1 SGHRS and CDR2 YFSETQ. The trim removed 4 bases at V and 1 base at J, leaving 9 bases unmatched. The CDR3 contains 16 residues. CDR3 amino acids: CASSRDRVSGTDTQYF. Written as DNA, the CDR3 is TGCGCCAGCAGCCGAGACAGGGTGAGCGGCACAGATACGCAGTATTTT.

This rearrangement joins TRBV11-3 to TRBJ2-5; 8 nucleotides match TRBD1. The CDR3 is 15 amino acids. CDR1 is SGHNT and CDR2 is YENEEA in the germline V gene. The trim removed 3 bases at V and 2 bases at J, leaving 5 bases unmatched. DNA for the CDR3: TGTGCCAGCAGCTTCAGACAGGGGCTTCAAGAGACCCAGTACTTC. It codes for CASSFRQGLQETQYF.

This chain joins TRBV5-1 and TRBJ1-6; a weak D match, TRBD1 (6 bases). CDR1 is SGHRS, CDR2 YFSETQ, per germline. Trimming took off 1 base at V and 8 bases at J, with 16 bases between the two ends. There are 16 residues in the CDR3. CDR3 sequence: CASSLLPQGLDSPLHF. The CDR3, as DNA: TGCGCCAGCAGCTTGCTTCCCCAGGGGCTTGATTCACCCCTCCACTTT. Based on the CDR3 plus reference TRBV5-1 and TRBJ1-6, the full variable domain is KAGVTQTPRYLIKTRGQQVTLSCSPISGHRSVSWYQQTPGQGLQFLFEYFSETQRNKGNFPGRFSGRQFSNSRSEMNVSTLELGDSALYLCASSLLPQGLDSPLHFGNGTRLTVT.

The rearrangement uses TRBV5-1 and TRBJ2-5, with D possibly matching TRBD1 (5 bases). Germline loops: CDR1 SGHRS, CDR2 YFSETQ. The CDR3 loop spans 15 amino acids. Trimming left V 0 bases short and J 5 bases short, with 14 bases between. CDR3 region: CASSLVDSSRETQYF. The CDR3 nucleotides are TGCGCCAGCAGCTTGGTAGACAGTAGTAGGGAGACCCAGTACTTC.

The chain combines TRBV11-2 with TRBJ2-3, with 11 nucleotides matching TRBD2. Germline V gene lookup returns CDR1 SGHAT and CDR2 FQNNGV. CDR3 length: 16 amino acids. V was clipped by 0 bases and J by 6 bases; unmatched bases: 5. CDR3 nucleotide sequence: TGTGCCAGCAGCTTAGATACTAGCGGGGGTACGGATACGCAGTATTTT. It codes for CASSLDTSGGTDTQYF.

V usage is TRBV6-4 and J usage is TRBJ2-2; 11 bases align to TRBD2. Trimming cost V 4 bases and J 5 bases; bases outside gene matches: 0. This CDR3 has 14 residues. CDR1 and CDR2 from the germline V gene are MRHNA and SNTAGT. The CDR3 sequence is CASSVAGGTGELFF. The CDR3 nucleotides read TGTGCCAGCAGTGTAGCGGGAGGGACCGGGGAGCTGTTTTTT.

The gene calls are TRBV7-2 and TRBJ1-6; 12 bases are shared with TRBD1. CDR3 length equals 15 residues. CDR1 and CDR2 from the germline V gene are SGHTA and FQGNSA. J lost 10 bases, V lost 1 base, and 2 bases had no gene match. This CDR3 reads CASSLGDRGLSPLHF. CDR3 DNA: TGTGCCAGCAGCTTAGGGGACAGGGGGCTCTCACCCCTCCACTTT.

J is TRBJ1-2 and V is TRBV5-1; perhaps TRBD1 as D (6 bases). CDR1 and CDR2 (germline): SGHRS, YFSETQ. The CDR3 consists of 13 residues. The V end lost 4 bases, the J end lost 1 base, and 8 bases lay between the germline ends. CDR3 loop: CASSADSNYGYTF. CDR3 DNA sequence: TGCGCCAGCAGCGCGGACAGTAACTATGGCTACACCTTC.

CDR3 sequence (DNA): TGTGCCATCAGTGAGTCGTCTGCGGGATTGGCAAGTGGAGGTACGCAGTATTTT. It specifies CAISESSAGLASGGTQYF. V usage is TRBV10-3 and J usage is TRBJ2-3; TRBD2 might be the D (6 bases). Per the germline V gene, CDR1 is ENHRY and CDR2 is SYGVKD. V lost 0 bases and J 8 bases, leaving 24 bases between the germline ends. The CDR3 contains 18 residues.

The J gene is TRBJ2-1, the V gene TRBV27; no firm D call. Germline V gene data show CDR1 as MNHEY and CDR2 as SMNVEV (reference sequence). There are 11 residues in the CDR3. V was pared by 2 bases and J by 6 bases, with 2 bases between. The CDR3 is CASSLRNEQFF. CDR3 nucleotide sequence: TGTGCCAGCAGTTTACGCAATGAGCAGTTCTTC.

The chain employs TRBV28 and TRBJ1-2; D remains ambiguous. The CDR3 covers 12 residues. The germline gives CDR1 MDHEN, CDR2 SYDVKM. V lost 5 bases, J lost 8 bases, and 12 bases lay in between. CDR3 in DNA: TGTGCCAGCAGTGTTCACCGCCGGGGCTACACCTTC. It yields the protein CASSVHRRGYTF.

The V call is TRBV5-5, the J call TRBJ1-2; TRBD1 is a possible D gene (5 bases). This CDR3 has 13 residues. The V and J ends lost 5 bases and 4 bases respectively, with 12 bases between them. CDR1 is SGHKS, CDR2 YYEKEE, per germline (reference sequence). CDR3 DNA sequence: TGTGCCAGCAGTAATCAGGGAAGCTATGGCTACACCTTC. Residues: CASSNQGSYGYTF.

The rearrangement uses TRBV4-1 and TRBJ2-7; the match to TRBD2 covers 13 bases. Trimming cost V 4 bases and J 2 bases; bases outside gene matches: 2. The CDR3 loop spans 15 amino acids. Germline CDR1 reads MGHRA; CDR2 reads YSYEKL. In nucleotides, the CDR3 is TGCGCCAGCAGCCTCGGGACTAGCGGGGCCTACGAGCAGTACTTC. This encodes CASSLGTSGAYEQYF.

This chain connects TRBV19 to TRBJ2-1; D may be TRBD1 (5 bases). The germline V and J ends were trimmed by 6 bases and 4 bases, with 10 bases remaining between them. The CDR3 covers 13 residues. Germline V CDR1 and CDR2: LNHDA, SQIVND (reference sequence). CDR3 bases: TGTGCCAGTAGAGGGCAGGGTTACAATGAGCAGTTCTTC. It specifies CASRGQGYNEQFF.

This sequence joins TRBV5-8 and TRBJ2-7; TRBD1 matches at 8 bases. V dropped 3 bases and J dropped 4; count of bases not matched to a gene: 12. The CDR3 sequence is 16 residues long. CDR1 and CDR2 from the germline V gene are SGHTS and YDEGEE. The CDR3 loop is CASSSFSGTGGYEQYF. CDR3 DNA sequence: TGTGCCAGCAGCTCTTTCTCCGGGACAGGCGGATACGAGCAGTACTTC.

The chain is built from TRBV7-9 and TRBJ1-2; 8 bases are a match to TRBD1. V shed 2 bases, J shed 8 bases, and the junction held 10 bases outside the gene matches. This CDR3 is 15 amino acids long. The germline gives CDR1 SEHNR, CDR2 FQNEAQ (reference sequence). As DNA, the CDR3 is TGTGCCAGCAGCTTAATAGTCCAGGGGGCGATCGGCTACACCTTC. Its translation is CASSLIVQGAIGYTF. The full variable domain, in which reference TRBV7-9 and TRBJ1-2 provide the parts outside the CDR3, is DTGVSQNPRHKITKRGQNVTFRCDPISEHNRLYWYRQTLGQGPEFLTYFQNEAQLEKSRLLSDRFSAERPKGSFSTLEIQRTEQGDSAMYLCASSLIVQGAIGYTFGSGTRLTVV.

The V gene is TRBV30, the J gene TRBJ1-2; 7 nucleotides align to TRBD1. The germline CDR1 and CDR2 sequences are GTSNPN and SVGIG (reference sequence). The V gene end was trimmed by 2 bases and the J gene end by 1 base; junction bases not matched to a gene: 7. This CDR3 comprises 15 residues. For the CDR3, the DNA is TGTGCCTGGAGTCAAACAGGGGACTTTAACTATGGCTACACCTTC. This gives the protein CAWSQTGDFNYGYTF.

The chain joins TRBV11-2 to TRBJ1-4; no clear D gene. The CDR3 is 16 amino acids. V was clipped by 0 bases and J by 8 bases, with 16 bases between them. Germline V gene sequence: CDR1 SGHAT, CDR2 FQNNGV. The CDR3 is CASSLEAARIGEKLFF. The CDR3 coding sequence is TGTGCCAGCAGCTTAGAGGCAGCGAGGATTGGAGAAAAACTGTTTTTT.

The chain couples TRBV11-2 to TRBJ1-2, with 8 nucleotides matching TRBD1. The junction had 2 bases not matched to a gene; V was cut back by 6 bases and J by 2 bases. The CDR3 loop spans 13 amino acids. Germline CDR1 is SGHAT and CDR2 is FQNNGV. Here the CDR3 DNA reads TGTGCCAGCAGGACAGGGGAGAACTATGGCTACACCTTC. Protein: CASRTGENYGYTF.

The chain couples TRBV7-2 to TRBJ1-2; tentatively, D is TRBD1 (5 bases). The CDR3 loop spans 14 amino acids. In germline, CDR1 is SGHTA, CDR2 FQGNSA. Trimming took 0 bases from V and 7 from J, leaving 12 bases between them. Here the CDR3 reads CASSLAMAGSGYTF. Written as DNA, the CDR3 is TGTGCCAGCAGCTTAGCCATGGCAGGGTCTGGCTACACCTTC.

Here the CDR3 reads CASSSSGRVEGTDTQYF. The CDR3, as DNA: TGTGCCAGCAGCTCCAGCGGGAGGGTAGAGGGCACAGATACGCAGTATTTT. The chain uses TRBV5-4 and TRBJ2-3; 10 nucleotides align to TRBD2. CDR3 length equals 17 residues. V lost 3 bases and J lost 1; bases outside the gene matches: 8. Germline V CDR1 and CDR2: SGHNT, YYREEE (reference sequence).

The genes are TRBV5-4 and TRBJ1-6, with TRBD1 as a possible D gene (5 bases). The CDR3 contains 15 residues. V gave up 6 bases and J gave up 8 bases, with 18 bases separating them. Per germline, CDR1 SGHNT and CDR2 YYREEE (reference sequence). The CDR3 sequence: CASTPSGGGDSPLHF. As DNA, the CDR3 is TGTGCCAGCACCCCGTCGGGGGGTGGTGATTCACCCCTCCACTTT.

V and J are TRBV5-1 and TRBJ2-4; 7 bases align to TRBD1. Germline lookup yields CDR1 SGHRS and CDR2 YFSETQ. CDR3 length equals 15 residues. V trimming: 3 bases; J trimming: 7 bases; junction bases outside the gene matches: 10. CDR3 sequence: CASSSEPGQTNIQYF. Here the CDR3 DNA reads TGCGCCAGCAGCTCCGAACCGGGACAGACGAACATTCAGTACTTC.

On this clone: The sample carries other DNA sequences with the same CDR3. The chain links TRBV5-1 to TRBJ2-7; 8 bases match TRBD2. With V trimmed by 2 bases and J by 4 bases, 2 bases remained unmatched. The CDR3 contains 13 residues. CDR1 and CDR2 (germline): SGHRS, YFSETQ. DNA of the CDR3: TGCGCCAGCAGCTTCGGACTAGCTTACGAGCAGTACTTC. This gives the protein CASSFGLAYEQYF.